The subject of this entry is one T cell receptor beta chain. Its antigen is still unknown. Nothing much larger sits one base from this clone, and base qualities are not available. From the cysteine up to the phenylalanine, the CDR3 has a length of 13 residues. Only the CDR3 DNA stays, 39 bases, in frame from base 1. Cut back by 2 bases and 2 bases, the V and J ends lie 6 bases apart. The CDR1 and CDR2 encoded by the germline V gene (reference sequence) are SEHNR and FQNEAQ. The sample is drawn from a study of identical twins (dated by TCRdb to about 2016). The study in broad terms: The study deep-sequenced TCR alpha and beta repertoires from monozygotic twins, unrelated adults of various ages and cord blood to test whether fetal clonotypes persist. To rule out contamination, the twin experiments were replicated at different times with different library preparation protocols. Broad study findings and their caveats: Zero-insertion analyses could be partly confounded by invariant T cells such as MAIT and iNKT, though diverse VJ usage argued against such confounding for most clonotypes. Abundant cord blood beta clonotypes carried fewer insertions; young adult naive repertoires showed a weaker similar trend, while memory repertoires showed none. Because the same donors could not be followed over many years, the conclusions relied on cross-sectional statistical analysis. In beta out-of-frame sequences, excess twin sharing was weaker, because having fewer shared sequences lowered the signal-to-noise ratio. Compared with coincidental sharing between unrelated individuals, out-of-frame TCR alpha sequences shared between twins had an excess of sequences with low generation probability. In monozygotic twins, out-of-frame TCR alpha sharing was systematically underestimated by recombination models, although the models agreed with sharing between unrelated individuals.

Every donor in the study was a healthy Caucasian. Three pairs of female monozygotic twins, all aged roughly 18 to 30 years, made up the twin cohort. Positive isolation kits from Invitrogen were used to isolate CD4+ and CD8+ T cell populations. The library was obtained by 5' RACE. Sequencer: Illumina HiSeq 2000. A universal primer binding site was introduced by template switching, and a unique molecular identifier was present in the final cDNA, enabling accurate counting of TCR cDNA molecules. First-strand cDNA for TCR alpha and beta chains was synthesized from specific primers in the conserved constant-segment region. To control for contamination, every cDNA library carried two barcodes: a SMART-Mk sample barcode plus Illumina barcodes. TruSeq adapter sequences and Illumina sample barcodes were added in two successive PCR steps. The Illumina HiSeq platform was used with custom primers to sequence TCR alpha and beta cDNA libraries. The original pipeline was this. MiGEC processed the raw reads to extract unique molecular identifiers, while MiXCR was used to determine the CDR3 positions. Recombination models were inferred per individual with the repgenHMM and IGoR tools using an EM algorithm. The analysis of shared clonotypes was done with the tcR package in R, with sharing normalized by the product of cloneset sizes. To study raw recombination without the effects of thymic and clonal selection, out-of-frame nonproductive sequences were analyzed. TCRdb reran the public reads through fastp at Q25 and MiXCR, keeping productive beta chains. Every distinct CDR3 protein forms one entry, paired with its most common genes and DNA. These V and J calls derive from TCRdb rather than the authors' analysis. Present in this sample are hundreds of thousands of distinct CDR3 sequences, less than 9.5% of which were seen just once. 5.5% to 9% of the sample rests with the top ten.

The same sample was also used in a study of yellow fever vaccine responses in identical twins. Per that second paper: The authors reported that the T cell response to vaccination in identical twins appeared partly convergent and partly personalized. Focusing on identical twins, the study followed the T cell clones that responded to the vaccine, and did so with precision.

The chain was built from TRBV7-9 and TRBJ2-5; no confident D gene assignment can be made. Sequenced input: CD8+ T cells sorted from blood. The sequence was obtained from a woman aged 18-29 years in good health. Here is the DNA: TGTGCCAGCAGCTTAAAGCTTCAAGAGACCCAGTACTTC. This codes for CASSLKLQETQYF.